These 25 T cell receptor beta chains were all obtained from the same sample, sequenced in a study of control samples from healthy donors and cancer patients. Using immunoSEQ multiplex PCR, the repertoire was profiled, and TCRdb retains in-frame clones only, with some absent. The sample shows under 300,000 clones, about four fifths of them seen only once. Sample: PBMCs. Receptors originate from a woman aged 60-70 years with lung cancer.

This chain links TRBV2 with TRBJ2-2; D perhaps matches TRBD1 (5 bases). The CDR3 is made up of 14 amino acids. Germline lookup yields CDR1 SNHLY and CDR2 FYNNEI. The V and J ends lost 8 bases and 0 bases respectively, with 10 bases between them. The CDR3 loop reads CASARQPNTGELFF. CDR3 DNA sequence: TGTGCCAGCGCCCGACAGCCGAACACCGGGGAGCTGTTTTTT.

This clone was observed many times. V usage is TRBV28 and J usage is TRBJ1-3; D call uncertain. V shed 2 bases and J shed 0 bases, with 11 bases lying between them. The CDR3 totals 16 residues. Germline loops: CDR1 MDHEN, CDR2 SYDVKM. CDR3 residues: CASSLDYGVSGNTIYF. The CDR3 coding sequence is TGTGCCAGCAGTTTAGACTACGGGGTCTCTGGAAACACCATATATTTT.

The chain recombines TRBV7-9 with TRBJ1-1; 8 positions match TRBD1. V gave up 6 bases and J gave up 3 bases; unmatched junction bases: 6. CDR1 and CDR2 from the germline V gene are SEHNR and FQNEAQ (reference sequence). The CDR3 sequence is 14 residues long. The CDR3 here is CASRSQGAHTEAFF. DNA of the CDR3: TGTGCCAGCAGATCGCAGGGGGCGCACACTGAAGCTTTCTTT.

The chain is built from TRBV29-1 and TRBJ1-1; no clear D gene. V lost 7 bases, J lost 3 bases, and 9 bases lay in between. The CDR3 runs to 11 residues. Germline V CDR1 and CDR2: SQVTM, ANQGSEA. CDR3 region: CSGSMDTEAFF. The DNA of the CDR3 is TGCAGCGGCTCTATGGACACTGAAGCTTTCTTT.

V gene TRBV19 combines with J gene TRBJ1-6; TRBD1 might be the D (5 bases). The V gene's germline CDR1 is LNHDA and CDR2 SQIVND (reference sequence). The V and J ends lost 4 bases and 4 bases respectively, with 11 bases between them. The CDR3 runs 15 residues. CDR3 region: CASSNRQIYNSPLHF. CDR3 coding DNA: TGTGCCAGTAGTAACCGACAGATTTATAATTCACCCCTCCACTTT.

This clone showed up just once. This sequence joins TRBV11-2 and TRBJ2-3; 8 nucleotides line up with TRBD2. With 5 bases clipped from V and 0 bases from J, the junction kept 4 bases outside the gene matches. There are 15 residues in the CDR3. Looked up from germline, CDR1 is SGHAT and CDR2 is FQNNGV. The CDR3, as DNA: TGTGCCAGCAGCACCACTAGCGGTAGCACAGATACGCAGTATTTT. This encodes CASSTTSGSTDTQYF.

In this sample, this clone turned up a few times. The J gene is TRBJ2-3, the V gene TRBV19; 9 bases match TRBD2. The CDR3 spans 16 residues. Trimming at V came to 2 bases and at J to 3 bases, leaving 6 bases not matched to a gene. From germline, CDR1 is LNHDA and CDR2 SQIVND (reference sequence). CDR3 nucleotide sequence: TGTGCCAGTAGTATATCGACTAGCGGATTAACAGATACGCAGTATTTT. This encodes CASSISTSGLTDTQYF. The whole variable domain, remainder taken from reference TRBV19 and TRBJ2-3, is DGGITQSPKYLFRKEGQNVTLSCEQNLNHDAMYWYRQDPGQGLRLIYYSQIVNDFQKGDIAEGYSVSREKKESFPLTVTSAQKNPTAFYLCASSISTSGLTDTQYFGPGTRLTVL.

The CDR3, as DNA: TGCGCCAGCAGCTTGGGCGGAAGTGAAAAACTGTTTTTT. Translated, it gives CASSLGGSEKLFF. The rearrangement links TRBV5-1 to TRBJ1-4; D gene ambiguous. Germline CDR1 SGHRS, CDR2 YFSETQ. V was trimmed by 0 bases and J by 7 bases, leaving 7 bases between them. The CDR3 spans 13 residues.

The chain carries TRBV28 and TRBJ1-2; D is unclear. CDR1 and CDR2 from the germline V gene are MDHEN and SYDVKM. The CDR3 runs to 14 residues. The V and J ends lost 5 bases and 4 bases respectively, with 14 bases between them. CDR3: CASSPAQSSYGYTF. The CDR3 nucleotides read TGTGCCAGCAGTCCGGCCCAGAGCTCCTATGGCTACACCTTC.

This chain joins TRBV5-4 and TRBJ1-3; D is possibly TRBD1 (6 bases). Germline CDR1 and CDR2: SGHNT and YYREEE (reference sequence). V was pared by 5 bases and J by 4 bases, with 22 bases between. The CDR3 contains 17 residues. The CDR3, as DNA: TGTGCCAGCAGTCTTGGTGGGGGCAGGAGATCCGGAAACACCATATATTTT. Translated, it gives CASSLGGGRRSGNTIYF.

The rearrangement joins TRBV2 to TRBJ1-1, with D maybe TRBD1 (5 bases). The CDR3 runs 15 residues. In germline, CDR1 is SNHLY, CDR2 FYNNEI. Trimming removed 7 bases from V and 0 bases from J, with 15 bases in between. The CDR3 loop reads CASIPAAGVNTEAFF. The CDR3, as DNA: TGTGCCAGCATTCCAGCCGCGGGGGTGAACACTGAAGCTTTCTTT. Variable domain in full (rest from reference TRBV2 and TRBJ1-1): EPEVTQTPSHQVTQMGQEVILRCVPISNHLYFYWYRQILGQKVEFLVSFYNNEISEKSEIFDDQFSVERPDGSNFTLKIRSTKLEDSAMYFCASIPAAGVNTEAFFGQGTRLTVV.

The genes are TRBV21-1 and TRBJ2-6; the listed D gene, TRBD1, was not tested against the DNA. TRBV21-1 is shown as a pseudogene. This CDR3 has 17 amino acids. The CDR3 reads CASSKVQSNSGANVLTF. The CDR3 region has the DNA TGTGCCAGCAGCAAAGTACAGTCAAACTCTGGGGCCAACGTCCTGACTTTC.

For the CDR3, the DNA is TGCGCCAGCGGTACGGGAAACAATGAGCAGTTCTTC. Its translation is CASGTGNNEQFF. The V call is TRBV5-1, the J call TRBJ2-1; TRBD2 is a possible D gene (5 bases). The length of the CDR3 is 12 residues. Germline lookup yields CDR1 SGHRS and CDR2 YFSETQ. The V and J ends lost 7 bases and 5 bases respectively, with 10 bases between them.

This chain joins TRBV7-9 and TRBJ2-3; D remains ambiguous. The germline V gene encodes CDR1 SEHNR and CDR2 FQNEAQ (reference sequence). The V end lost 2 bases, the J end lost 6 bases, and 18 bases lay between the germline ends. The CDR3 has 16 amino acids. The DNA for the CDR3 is TGTGCCAGCAGCTTACTAAGGACCCCTCCGGCGGATACGCAGTATTTT. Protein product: CASSLLRTPPADTQYF. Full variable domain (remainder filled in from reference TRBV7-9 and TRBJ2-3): DTGVSQNPRHKITKRGQNVTFRCDPISEHNRLYWYRQTLGQGPEFLTYFQNEAQLEKSRLLSDRFSAERPKGSFSTLEIQRTEQGDSAMYLCASSLLRTPPADTQYFGPGTRLTVL.

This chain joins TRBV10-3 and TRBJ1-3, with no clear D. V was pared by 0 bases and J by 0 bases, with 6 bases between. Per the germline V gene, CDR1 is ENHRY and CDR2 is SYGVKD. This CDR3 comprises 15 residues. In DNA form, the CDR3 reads TGTGCCATCAGTGAGTCAGGAAGCTCTGGAAACACCATATATTTT. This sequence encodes CAISESGSSGNTIYF.

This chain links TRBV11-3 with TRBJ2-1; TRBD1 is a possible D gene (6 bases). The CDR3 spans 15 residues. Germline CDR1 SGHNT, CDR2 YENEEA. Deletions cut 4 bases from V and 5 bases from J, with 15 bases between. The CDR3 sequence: CASSSTGLGNNEQFF. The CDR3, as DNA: TGTGCCAGCAGCTCTACAGGGTTAGGGAACAATGAGCAGTTCTTC.

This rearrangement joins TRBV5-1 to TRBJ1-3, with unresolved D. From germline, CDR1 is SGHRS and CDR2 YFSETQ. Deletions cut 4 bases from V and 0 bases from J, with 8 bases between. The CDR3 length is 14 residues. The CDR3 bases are TGCGCCAGCAGCCCAGCATACTCTGGAAACACCATATATTTT. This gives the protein CASSPAYSGNTIYF. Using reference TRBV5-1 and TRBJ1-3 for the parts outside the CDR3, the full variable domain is KAGVTQTPRYLIKTRGQQVTLSCSPISGHRSVSWYQQTPGQGLQFLFEYFSETQRNKGNFPGRFSGRQFSNSRSEMNVSTLELGDSALYLCASSPAYSGNTIYFGEGSWLTVV.

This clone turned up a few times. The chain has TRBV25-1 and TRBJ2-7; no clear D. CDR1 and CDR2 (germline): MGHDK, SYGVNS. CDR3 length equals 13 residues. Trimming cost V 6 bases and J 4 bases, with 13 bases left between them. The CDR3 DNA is TGTGCCAGCAGAAGCCAGCTGGTGTACGAGCAGTACTTC. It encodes CASRSQLVYEQYF.

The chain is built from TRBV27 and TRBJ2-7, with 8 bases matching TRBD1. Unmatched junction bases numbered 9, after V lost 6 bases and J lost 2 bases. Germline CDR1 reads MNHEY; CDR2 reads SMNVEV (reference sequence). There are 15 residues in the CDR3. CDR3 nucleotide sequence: TGTGCCAGCAGGTCCCCCGGGACAGGAGCCTACGAGCAGTACTTC. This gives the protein CASRSPGTGAYEQYF.

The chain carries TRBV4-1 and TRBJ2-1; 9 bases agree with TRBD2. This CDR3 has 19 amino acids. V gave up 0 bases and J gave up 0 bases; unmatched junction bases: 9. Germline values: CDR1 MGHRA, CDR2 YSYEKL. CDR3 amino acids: CASSQDWTAGGSSYNEQFF. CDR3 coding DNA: TGCGCCAGCAGCCAAGATTGGACGGCGGGGGGGAGCTCCTACAATGAGCAGTTCTTC.

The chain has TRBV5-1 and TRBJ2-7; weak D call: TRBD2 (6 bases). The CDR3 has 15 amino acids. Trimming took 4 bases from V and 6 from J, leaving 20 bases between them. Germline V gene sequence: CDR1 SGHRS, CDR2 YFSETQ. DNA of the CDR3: TGCGCCAGCAGCGCCACTCCCGAACCGGAGGGCGAGCAGTACTTC. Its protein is CASSATPEPEGEQYF.

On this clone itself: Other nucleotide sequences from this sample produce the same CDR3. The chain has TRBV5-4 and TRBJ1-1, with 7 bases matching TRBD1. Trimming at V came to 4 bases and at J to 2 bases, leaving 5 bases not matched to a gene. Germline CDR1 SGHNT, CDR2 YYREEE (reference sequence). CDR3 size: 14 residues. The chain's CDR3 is CASSRGTVNTEAFF. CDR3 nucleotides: TGTGCCAGCAGCCGTGGGACAGTAAACACTGAAGCTTTCTTT.

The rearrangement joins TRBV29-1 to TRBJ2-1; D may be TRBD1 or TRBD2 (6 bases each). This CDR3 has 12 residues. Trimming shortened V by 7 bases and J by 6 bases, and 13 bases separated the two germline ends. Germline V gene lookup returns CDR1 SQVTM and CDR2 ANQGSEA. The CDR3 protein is CSDGGGGNEQFF. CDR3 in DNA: TGCAGCGATGGAGGGGGTGGCAATGAGCAGTTCTTC.

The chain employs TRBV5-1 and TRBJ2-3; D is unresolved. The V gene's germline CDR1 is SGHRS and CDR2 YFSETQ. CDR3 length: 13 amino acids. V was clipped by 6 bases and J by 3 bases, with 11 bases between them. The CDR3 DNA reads TGCGCCAGCACGCTTCAAGGGACAGATACGCAGTATTTT. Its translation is CASTLQGTDTQYF.

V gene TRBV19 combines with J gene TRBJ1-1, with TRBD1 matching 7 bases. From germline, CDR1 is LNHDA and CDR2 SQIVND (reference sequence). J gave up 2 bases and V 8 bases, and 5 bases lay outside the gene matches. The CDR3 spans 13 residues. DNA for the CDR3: TGTGCCAGTTACAGGGGCGGAAACACTGAAGCTTTCTTT. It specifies CASYRGGNTEAFF.